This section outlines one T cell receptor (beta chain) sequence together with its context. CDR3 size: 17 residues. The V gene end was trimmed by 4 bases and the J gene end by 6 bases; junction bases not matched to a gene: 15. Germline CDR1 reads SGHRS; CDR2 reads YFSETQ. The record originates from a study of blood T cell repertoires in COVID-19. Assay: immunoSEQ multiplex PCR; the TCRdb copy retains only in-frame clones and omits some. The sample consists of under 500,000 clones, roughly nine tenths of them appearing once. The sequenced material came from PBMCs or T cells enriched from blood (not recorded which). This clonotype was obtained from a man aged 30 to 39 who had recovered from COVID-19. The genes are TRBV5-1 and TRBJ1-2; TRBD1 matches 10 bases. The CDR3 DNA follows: TGCGCCAGCAGCCAGTTCAGGACAGGGGGTCTGTCCGATGGCTACACCTTC. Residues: CASSQFRTGGLSDGYTF. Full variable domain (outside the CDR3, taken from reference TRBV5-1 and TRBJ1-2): KAGVTQTPRYLIKTRGQQVTLSCSPISGHRSVSWYQQTPGQGLQFLFEYFSETQRNKGNFPGRFSGRQFSNSRSEMNVSTLELGDSALYLCASSQFRTGGLSDGYTFGSGTRLTVV.